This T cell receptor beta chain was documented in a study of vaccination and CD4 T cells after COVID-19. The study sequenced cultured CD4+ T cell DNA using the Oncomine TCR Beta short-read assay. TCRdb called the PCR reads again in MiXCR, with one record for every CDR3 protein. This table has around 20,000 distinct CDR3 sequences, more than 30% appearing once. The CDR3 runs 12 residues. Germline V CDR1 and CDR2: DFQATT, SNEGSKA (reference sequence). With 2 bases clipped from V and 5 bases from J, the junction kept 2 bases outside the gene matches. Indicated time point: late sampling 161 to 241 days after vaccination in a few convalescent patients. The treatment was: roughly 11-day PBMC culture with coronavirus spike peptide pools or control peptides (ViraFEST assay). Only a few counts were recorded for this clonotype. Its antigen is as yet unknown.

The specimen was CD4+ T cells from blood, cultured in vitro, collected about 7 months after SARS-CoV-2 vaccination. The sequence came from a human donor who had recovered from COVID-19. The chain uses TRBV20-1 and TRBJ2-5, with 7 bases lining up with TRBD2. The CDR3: CSARSGRETQYF. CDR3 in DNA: TGCAGTGCTAGATCCGGGAGGGAGACCCAGTACTTC.